This T cell receptor beta chain stems from a study of cytomegalovirus exposure and HLA in healthy donors. General study points: Rare TCR sequences predominated, though certain public TCRs were found in many donors. Published work reported that the classifier diagnosed cytomegalovirus status with high specificity and sensitivity. Three chains tied to CMV proved CMV antigen-specific in vitro.

As to this clone: Its target is not known.

Separation from the 666-subject first cohort characterized the roughly 130-subject validation cohort, to which the donors belonged. V was shortened by 2 bases and J by 5 bases, with 21 bases between the two germline ends. CDR1 and CDR2 (germline): MGHRA, YSYEKL. The CDR3 has 17 amino acids. Produced via immunoSEQ multiplex PCR; TCRdb's table is partial and in-frame only. The repertoire includes about 280,000 clones, about 86% of them detected once, and around 1% sits in the top ten. The clonotype was recovered from a woman between 18 and 30 years old in good health and CMV-seronegative. Sequenced material: PBMCs. This chain joins TRBV4-1 and TRBJ2-5, with D tentatively TRBD2 (5 bases). This CDR3 reads CASSQQAADFRWETQYF. In nucleotides, the CDR3 is TGCGCCAGCAGCCAACAGGCGGCGGACTTTCGATGGGAGACCCAGTACTTC.